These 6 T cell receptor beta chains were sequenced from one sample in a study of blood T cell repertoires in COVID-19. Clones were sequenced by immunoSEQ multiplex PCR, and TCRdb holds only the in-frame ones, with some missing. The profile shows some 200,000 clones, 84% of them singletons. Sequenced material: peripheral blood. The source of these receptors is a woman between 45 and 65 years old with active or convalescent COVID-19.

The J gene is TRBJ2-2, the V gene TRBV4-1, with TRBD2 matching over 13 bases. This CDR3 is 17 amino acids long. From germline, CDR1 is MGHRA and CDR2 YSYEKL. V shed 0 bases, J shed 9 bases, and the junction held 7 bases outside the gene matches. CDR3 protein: CASSQDWTSGGRRELFF. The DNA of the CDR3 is TGCGCCAGCAGCCAAGATTGGACTAGCGGGGGTCGAAGGGAGCTGTTTTTT.

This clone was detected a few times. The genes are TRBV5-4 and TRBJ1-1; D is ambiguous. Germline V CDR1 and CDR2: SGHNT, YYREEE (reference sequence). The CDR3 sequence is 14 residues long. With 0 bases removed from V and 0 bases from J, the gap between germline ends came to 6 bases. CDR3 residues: CASSLEAVNTEAFF. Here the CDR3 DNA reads TGTGCCAGCAGCTTGGAGGCGGTGAACACTGAAGCTTTCTTT.

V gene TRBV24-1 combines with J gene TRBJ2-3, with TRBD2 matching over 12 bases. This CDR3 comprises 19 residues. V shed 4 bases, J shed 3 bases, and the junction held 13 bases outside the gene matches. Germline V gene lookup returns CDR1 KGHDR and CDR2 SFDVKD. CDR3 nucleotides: TGTGCCACCAGTGACTTAGGTGTACTAGCGGGAGGACAGACAGATACGCAGTATTTT. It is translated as CATSDLGVLAGGQTDTQYF.

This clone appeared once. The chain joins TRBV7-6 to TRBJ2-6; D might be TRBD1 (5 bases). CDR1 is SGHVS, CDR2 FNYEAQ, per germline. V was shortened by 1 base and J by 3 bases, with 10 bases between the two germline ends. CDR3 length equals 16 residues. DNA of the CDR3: TGTGCCAGCAGCTTAGGGACACCTAGTGGGGCCAACGTCCTGACTTTC. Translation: CASSLGTPSGANVLTF.

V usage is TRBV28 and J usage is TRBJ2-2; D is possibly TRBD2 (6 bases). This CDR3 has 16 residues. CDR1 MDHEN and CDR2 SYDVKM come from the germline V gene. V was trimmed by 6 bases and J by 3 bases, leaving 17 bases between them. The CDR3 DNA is TGTGCCAGCAGACCGGCCGGGACGGGGGACACCGGGGAGCTGTTTTTT. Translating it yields CASRPAGTGDTGELFF.

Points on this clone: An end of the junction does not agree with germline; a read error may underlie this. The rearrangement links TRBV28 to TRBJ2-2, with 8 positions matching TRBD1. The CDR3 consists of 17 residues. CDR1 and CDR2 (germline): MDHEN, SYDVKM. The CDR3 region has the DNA TGTGCCAACAGTTCGCTCCTGGACAGGGCCGGGTCCGGGGAGCTGTTTTTT. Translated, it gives CANSSLLDRAGSGELFF.